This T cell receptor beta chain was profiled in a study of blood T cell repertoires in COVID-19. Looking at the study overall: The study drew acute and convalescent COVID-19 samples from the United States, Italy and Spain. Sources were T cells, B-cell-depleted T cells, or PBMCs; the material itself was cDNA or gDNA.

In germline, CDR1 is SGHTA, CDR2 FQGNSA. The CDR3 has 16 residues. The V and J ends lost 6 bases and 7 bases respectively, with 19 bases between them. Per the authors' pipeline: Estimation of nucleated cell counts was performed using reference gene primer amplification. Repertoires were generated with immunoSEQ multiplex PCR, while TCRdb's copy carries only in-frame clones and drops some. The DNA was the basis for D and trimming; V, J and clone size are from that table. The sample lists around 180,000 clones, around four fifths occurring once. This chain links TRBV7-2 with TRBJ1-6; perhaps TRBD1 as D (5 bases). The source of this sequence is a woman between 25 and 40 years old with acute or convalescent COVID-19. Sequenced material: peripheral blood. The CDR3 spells CASRGGTGPRNSPLHF. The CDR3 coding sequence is TGTGCCAGCAGGGGGGGGACGGGGCCTCGAAATTCACCCCTCCACTTT.